This T cell receptor beta chain was observed in a study of blood T cell repertoires in COVID-19. Turning to the study itself: Sites across the United States, Italy and Spain contributed samples from acute and convalescent COVID-19. T cells, B-cell-depleted T cells, or PBMCs supplied cDNA or gDNA.

In the original workflow: Nucleated cell counts were estimated from reference gene primer amplification. Data came from immunoSEQ multiplex PCR; TCRdb stores just in-frame clones and leaves some out. The D gene and trimming were derived from the DNA, and the V and J assignments and clone size from that table. Counted here are 79,000 or so clones, around 88% occurring once; the ten biggest clones make up 15% to 20%. This clonotype was obtained from a human donor in a cohort sampled during active COVID-19. Sequencing was done on a sample of peripheral blood.

CDR3 nucleotide sequence: TGTGCCAGCAGTTACGATCGCAGGTGGTACTTC. It codes for CASSYDRRWYF. V gene TRBV28 combines with J gene TRBJ2-7; unclear D gene. V lost 4 bases and J 12 bases, leaving 13 bases between the germline ends. This CDR3 has 11 residues. Germline V gene lookup returns CDR1 MDHEN and CDR2 SYDVKM.